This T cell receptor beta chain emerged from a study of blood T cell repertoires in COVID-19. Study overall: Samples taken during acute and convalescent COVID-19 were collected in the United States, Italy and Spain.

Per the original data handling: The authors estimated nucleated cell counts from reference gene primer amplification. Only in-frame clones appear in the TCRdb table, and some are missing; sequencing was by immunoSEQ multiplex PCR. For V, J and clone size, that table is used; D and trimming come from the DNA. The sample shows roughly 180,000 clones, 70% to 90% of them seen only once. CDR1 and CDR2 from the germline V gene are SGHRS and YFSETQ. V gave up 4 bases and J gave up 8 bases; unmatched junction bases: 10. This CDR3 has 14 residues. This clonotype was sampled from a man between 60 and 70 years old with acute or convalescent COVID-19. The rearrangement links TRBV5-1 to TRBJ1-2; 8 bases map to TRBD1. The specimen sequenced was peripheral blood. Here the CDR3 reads CASSVQGEVSGYTF. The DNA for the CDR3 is TGCGCCAGCAGCGTACAGGGGGAGGTTAGCGGCTACACCTTC. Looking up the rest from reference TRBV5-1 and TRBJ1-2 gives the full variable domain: KAGVTQTPRYLIKTRGQQVTLSCSPISGHRSVSWYQQTPGQGLQFLFEYFSETQRNKGNFPGRFSGRQFSNSRSEMNVSTLELGDSALYLCASSVQGEVSGYTFGSGTRLTVV.